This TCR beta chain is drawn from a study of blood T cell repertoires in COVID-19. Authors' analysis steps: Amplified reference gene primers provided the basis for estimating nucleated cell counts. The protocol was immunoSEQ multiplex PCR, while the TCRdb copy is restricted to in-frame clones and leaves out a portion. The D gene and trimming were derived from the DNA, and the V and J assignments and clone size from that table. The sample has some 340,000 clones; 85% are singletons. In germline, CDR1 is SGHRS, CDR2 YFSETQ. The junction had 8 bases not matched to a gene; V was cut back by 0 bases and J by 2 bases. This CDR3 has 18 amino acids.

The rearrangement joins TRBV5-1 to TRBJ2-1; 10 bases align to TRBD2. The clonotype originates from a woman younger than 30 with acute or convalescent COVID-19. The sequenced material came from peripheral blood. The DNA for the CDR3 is TGCGCCAGCAGCTTGGGGGCACCCACTAGCGGGACCTACAATGAGCAGTTCTTC. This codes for CASSLGAPTSGTYNEQFF.